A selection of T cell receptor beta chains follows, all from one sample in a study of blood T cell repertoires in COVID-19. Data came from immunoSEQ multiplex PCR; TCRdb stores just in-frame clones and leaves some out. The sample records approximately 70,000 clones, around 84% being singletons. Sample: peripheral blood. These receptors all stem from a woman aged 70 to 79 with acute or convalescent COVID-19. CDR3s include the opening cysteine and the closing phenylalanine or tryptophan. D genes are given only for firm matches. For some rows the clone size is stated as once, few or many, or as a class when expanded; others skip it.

cdr3_aa: CATWDRGNYGYTF; cdr3_nt: TGTGCCACCTGGGACAGGGGAAACTATGGCTACACCTTC; cdr3_length: 13; j_call: TRBJ1-2; v_call: TRBV10-3; d_call: TRBD1; clone_size: .
cdr3_aa: CASSLGVGGVEQYF; cdr3_nt: TGTGCCAGCAGCTTAGGTGTTGGGGGGGTGGAGCAGTACTTC; cdr3_length: 14; j_call: TRBJ2-7; v_call: TRBV11-2; d_call: TRBD2; clone_size: .
cdr3_aa: CATRHNDSTDTQYF; cdr3_nt: TGTGCCACGCGTCATAATGATAGCACAGATACGCAGTATTTT; cdr3_length: 14; j_call: TRBJ2-3; v_call: TRBV15; d_call: .; clone_size: .
cdr3_aa: CASSPTEGAKNIQYF; cdr3_nt: TGTGCCAGCTCACCTACGGAGGGAGCCAAAAACATTCAGTACTTC; cdr3_length: 15; j_call: TRBJ2-4; v_call: TRBV18; d_call: .; clone_size: .
cdr3_aa: CASGGFETQYF; cdr3_nt: TGTGCCAGCGGAGGTTTCGAGACCCAGTACTTC; cdr3_length: 11; j_call: TRBJ2-5; v_call: TRBV6-6; d_call: .; clone_size: .
cdr3_aa: CASSLATGTEAFF; cdr3_nt: TGTGCCAGCAGCTTAGCGACAGGGACTGAAGCTTTCTTT; cdr3_length: 13; j_call: TRBJ1-1; v_call: TRBV7-2; d_call: TRBD1; clone_size: .
cdr3_aa: CASSELRGYSYNEQFF; cdr3_nt: TGTGCCAGCAGTGAACTCAGGGGGTATTCCTACAATGAGCAGTTCTTC; cdr3_length: 16; j_call: TRBJ2-1; v_call: TRBV2; d_call: TRBD1; clone_size: .
cdr3_aa: CASSTRFTTSGRYEQYF; cdr3_nt: TGTGCCAGCAGCACGCGATTTACGACTAGCGGCCGCTACGAGCAGTACTTC; cdr3_length: 17; j_call: TRBJ2-7; v_call: TRBV21-1; d_call: .; clone_size: .
cdr3_aa: CASSLKTGANTEAFF; cdr3_nt: TGTGCCAGCAGTTTAAAAACAGGGGCAAACACTGAAGCTTTCTTT; cdr3_length: 15; j_call: TRBJ1-1; v_call: TRBV27; d_call: TRBD1; clone_size: .
cdr3_aa: CASGKQGRQPQHF; cdr3_nt: TGTGCCAGCGGCAAACAGGGAAGACAGCCCCAGCATTTT; cdr3_length: 13; j_call: TRBJ1-5; v_call: TRBV21-1; d_call: .; clone_size: .
cdr3_aa: CASHGTARWDYGYTF; cdr3_nt: TGTGCCAGTCACGGGACAGCGAGGTGGGACTATGGCTACACCTTC; cdr3_length: 15; j_call: TRBJ1-2; v_call: TRBV19; d_call: TRBD1; clone_size: .
cdr3_aa: CASSMPGQLEYQETQYF; cdr3_nt: TGTGCCAGTAGTATGCCCGGACAGTTGGAGTACCAAGAGACCCAGTACTTC; cdr3_length: 17; j_call: TRBJ2-5; v_call: TRBV19; d_call: .; clone_size: .
cdr3_aa: CASSQPGLGTYEQYF; cdr3_nt: TGTGCCAGCAGCCAACCGGGACTAGGCACCTACGAGCAGTACTTC; cdr3_length: 15; j_call: TRBJ2-7; v_call: TRBV3-1/TRBV3-2; d_call: TRBD2; clone_size: .
cdr3_aa: CASSLPGIGEAFF; cdr3_nt: TGTGCCAGTAGCCTACCAGGGATCGGTGAAGCTTTCTTT; cdr3_length: 13; j_call: TRBJ1-1; v_call: TRBV19; d_call: .; clone_size: .
cdr3_aa: CASSGLRGYSNQPQHF; cdr3_nt: TGTGCCAGCAGTGGCCTCAGGGGGTATAGCAATCAGCCCCAGCATTTT; cdr3_length: 16; j_call: TRBJ1-5; v_call: TRBV6-1; d_call: TRBD1; clone_size: .
cdr3_aa: CASSSQGRDSPLHF; cdr3_nt: TGTGCCAGTAGTTCACAGGGGCGCGATTCACCCCTCCACTTT; cdr3_length: 14; j_call: TRBJ1-6; v_call: TRBV19; d_call: TRBD1; clone_size: .
cdr3_aa: CASSRWTGVEQFF; cdr3_nt: TGCGCCAGCAGCCGGTGGACAGGGGTTGAGCAGTTCTTC; cdr3_length: 13; j_call: TRBJ2-1; v_call: TRBV4-3; d_call: TRBD1; clone_size: .
cdr3_aa: CASSLERQPQHF; cdr3_nt: TGTGCCAGCAGCTTAGAACGGCAGCCCCAGCATTTT; cdr3_length: 12; j_call: TRBJ1-5; v_call: TRBV7-8; d_call: .; clone_size: .
cdr3_aa: CASSLAFTGGTEAFF; cdr3_nt: TGTGCCAGCAGCTTGGCTTTTACAGGGGGCACTGAAGCTTTCTTT; cdr3_length: 15; j_call: TRBJ1-1; v_call: TRBV5-6; d_call: TRBD1; clone_size: .
cdr3_aa: CASSQRTSGGNEQFF; cdr3_nt: TGTGCCAGCAGCCAACGGACTAGCGGTGGTAATGAGCAGTTCTTC; cdr3_length: 15; j_call: TRBJ2-1; v_call: TRBV3-1/TRBV3-2; d_call: TRBD2; clone_size: .
cdr3_aa: CASSLTGEETQYF; cdr3_nt: TGTGCCAGTAGTTTGACAGGGGAAGAGACCCAGTACTTC; cdr3_length: 13; j_call: TRBJ2-5; v_call: TRBV19; d_call: TRBD1; clone_size: .
cdr3_aa: CASRGATAMNTEAFF; cdr3_nt: TGTGCCAGCAGGGGAGCCACGGCCATGAACACTGAAGCTTTCTTT; cdr3_length: 15; j_call: TRBJ1-1; v_call: TRBV6-5; d_call: .; clone_size: .
cdr3_aa: CSVEGRGGIQETQYF; cdr3_nt: TGCAGCGTTGAAGGGCGGGGGGGAATACAAGAGACCCAGTACTTC; cdr3_length: 15; j_call: TRBJ2-5; v_call: TRBV29-1; d_call: TRBD2; clone_size: .
cdr3_aa: CASSQDLLGGGRDTQYF; cdr3_nt: TGTGCCAGCAGCCAAGATCTCTTGGGGGGGGGCCGGGATACGCAGTATTTT; cdr3_length: 17; j_call: TRBJ2-3; v_call: TRBV3-1/TRBV3-2; d_call: .; clone_size: .
cdr3_aa: CASTGTESSNEKLFF; cdr3_nt: TGTGCCAGCACGGGGACAGAGTCATCTAATGAAAAACTGTTTTTT; cdr3_length: 15; j_call: TRBJ1-4; v_call: TRBV7-9; d_call: TRBD1; clone_size: .
cdr3_aa: CASSQRTNTGELFF; cdr3_nt: TGTGCCAGCAGCCAGCGGACGAACACCGGGGAGCTGTTTTTT; cdr3_length: 14; j_call: TRBJ2-2; v_call: TRBV14; d_call: .; clone_size: .
cdr3_aa: CASSVGTGKINQPQHF; cdr3_nt: TGTGCCAGCAGCGTAGGGACAGGGAAGATTAATCAGCCCCAGCATTTT; cdr3_length: 16; j_call: TRBJ1-5; v_call: TRBV7-9; d_call: TRBD1; clone_size: .
cdr3_aa: CASSKTGRIIGYTF; cdr3_nt: TGTGCCAGCAGCAAGACAGGGCGGATAATCGGCTACACCTTC; cdr3_length: 14; j_call: TRBJ1-2; v_call: TRBV28; d_call: TRBD1; clone_size: .
cdr3_aa: CASSQDRGTGSTDTQYF; cdr3_nt: TGTGCCAGCAGCCAAGATAGGGGGACAGGTAGCACAGATACGCAGTATTTT; cdr3_length: 17; j_call: TRBJ2-3; v_call: TRBV3-1/TRBV3-2; d_call: TRBD1; clone_size: once
cdr3_aa: CASSPHPGQLRGYTF; cdr3_nt: TGTGCCAGCAGCCCTCACCCGGGTCAACTCCGGGGCTACACCTTC; cdr3_length: 15; j_call: TRBJ1-2; v_call: TRBV7-2; d_call: .; clone_size: .
cdr3_aa: CASSRETGGVRTEAFF; cdr3_nt: TGTGCCAGCAGTCGTGAGACAGGGGGCGTCAGGACTGAAGCTTTCTTT; cdr3_length: 16; j_call: TRBJ1-1; v_call: TRBV6-2/TRBV6-3; d_call: TRBD1; clone_size: .
cdr3_aa: CASSPSGTNTGELFF; cdr3_nt: TGTGCCAGCTCACCATCGGGGACGAACACCGGGGAGCTGTTTTTT; cdr3_length: 15; j_call: TRBJ2-2; v_call: TRBV18; d_call: .; clone_size: once
cdr3_aa: CASSIDLYSQAPYNEQFF; cdr3_nt: TGTGCCAGTAGTATAGATCTTTATTCGCAAGCTCCATACAATGAGCAGTTCTTC; cdr3_length: 18; j_call: TRBJ2-1; v_call: TRBV19; d_call: .; clone_size: .
cdr3_aa: CASSRGQMNTEAFF; cdr3_nt: TGTGCCAGCAGTAGGGGACAGATGAACACTGAAGCTTTCTTT; cdr3_length: 14; j_call: TRBJ1-1; v_call: TRBV28; d_call: TRBD1; clone_size: .
cdr3_aa: CASSRVAGELFF; cdr3_nt: TGTGCCAGCAGCCGGGTTGCCGGGGAGCTGTTTTTT; cdr3_length: 12; j_call: TRBJ2-2; v_call: TRBV11-2; d_call: .; clone_size: .
cdr3_aa: CAIKRTGTDGEKLFF; cdr3_nt: TGTGCCATCAAACGGACAGGGACTGATGGAGAAAAACTGTTTTTT; cdr3_length: 15; j_call: TRBJ1-4; v_call: TRBV10-3; d_call: TRBD1; clone_size: .
cdr3_aa: CAISDRGNTEAFF; cdr3_nt: TGTGCCATCAGTGACAGGGGGAACACTGAAGCTTTCTTT; cdr3_length: 13; j_call: TRBJ1-1; v_call: TRBV10-3; d_call: .; clone_size: .
cdr3_aa: CASSVSSGRTNTGELFF; cdr3_nt: TGTGCCAGCAGCGTATCGAGCGGGAGGACGAACACCGGGGAGCTGTTTTTT; cdr3_length: 17; j_call: TRBJ2-2; v_call: TRBV7-2; d_call: TRBD2; clone_size: once
cdr3_aa: CASSWSTRNTEAFF; cdr3_nt: TGTGCCAGCAGCTGGTCCACAAGGAACACTGAAGCTTTCTTT; cdr3_length: 14; j_call: TRBJ1-1; v_call: TRBV5-8; d_call: .; clone_size: .
cdr3_aa: CASSLGLAGENEQFF; cdr3_nt: TGTGCCAGCAGCTTAGGACTAGCGGGAGAAAATGAGCAGTTCTTC; cdr3_length: 15; j_call: TRBJ2-1; v_call: TRBV7-3; d_call: TRBD2; clone_size: .
cdr3_aa: CASSIRPGTGDYNSPLHF; cdr3_nt: TGTGCCAGTAGTATACGCCCCGGGACAGGAGATTATAATTCACCCCTCCACTTT; cdr3_length: 18; j_call: TRBJ1-6; v_call: TRBV19; d_call: TRBD1; clone_size: .